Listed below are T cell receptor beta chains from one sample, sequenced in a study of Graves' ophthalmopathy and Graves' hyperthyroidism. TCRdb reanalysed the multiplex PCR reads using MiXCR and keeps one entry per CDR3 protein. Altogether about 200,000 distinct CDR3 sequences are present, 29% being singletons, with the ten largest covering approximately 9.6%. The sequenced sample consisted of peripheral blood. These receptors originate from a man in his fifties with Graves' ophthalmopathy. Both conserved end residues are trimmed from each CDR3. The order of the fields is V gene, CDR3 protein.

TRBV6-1	ASGPGHGMSETQY
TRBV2	ATMAVGLPNTEAF
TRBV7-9	ASSRDVPYEQY
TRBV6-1	ASSELGPPHGYT
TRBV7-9	ASSPRTGPNYGYT
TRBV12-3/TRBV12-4	ASSFGVVSQPQH
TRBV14	ASSQSRGTEAF
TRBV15	ATSRDRAAGGIYEQY
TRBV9	ASSVGPDANYGYT
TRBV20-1	SASYLGLTSEYEQY
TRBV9	ASSVGGSGPDEQY
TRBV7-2	ASSWVAGVAETQY
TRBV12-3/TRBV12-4	ASSHGLRGRNTEAF
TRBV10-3	ATGQGPFGEQY
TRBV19	ASSIERDYDDTGELF
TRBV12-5	ASGLPPASRGDGYT
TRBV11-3	ASSLGGLAGAGEQF
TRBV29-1	SAWEESSGNTIY
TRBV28	ASSLSLQVGYT
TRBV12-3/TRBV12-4	ASSLFGLAGFHGELF
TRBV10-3	AISESELGLQETQY
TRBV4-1	ASSGHSGNTIY
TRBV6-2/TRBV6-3	ASSYGTSGISYEQY
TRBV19	ASSSGLGRPQH
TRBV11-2	ASTTIGTSAANTGELF
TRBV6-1	ASSGRTGVTEAF
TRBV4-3	ASSQVDRYGYT
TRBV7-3	ASSLGYDQPQH
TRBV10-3	ATQRLQGPEYEQY
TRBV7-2	ASSVRVSYEQY
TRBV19	ASSAVGGSGQPQH
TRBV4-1	ASSPPFPAGIPTGELF
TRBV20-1	SARGARETQY
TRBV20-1	SAREQGPYEQY
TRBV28	ASSPQTGNQPQH
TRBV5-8	ASTPRGLNTEAF
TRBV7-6	ASSRGVATGELF
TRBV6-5	ASRRGTTQETQY
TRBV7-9	ASSLSPDGEQY
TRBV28	ASSPRDSNDY
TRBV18	ASSKQGAYEQY